Presented here are 12 T cell receptor beta chains from one specimen sequenced in a study of cytomegalovirus exposure and HLA in healthy donors. Primers for the PCR totalled 60 Vbeta and 13 Jbeta. Assay used: immunoSEQ multiplex PCR; TCRdb lists only in-frame clones, some missing. The sample lists around 110,000 clones; about 75% were seen once. The sequenced material came from PBMCs. These receptors were obtained from a man aged 40-49 years in good health and CMV-seronegative.

Here the CDR3 reads CASGLQGRRYTF. Here the CDR3 DNA reads TGTGCCAGCGGTTTACAGGGACGGCGCTACACCTTC. V is TRBV6-5 and J is TRBJ1-2; tentative D call: TRBD1 (6 bases). CDR1 MNHEY and CDR2 SVGAGI come from the germline V gene. CDR3 length equals 12 residues. Trimming removed 8 bases from V and 9 bases from J, with 16 bases in between.

V gene TRBV10-2 combines with J gene TRBJ2-5; 9 bases align to TRBD1. The CDR3 runs 20 residues. From germline, CDR1 is WSHSY and CDR2 SAAADI. Trimming took 6 bases from V and 4 from J; bases not matched to a gene: 24. This CDR3 is CASRTDSGTGRGVRLETQYF. CDR3 bases: TGCGCCAGCAGGACCGATTCCGGGACAGGGAGAGGTGTAAGGCTAGAGACCCAGTACTTC.

This clone appeared a single time. V is TRBV20-1 and J is TRBJ2-7; D is ambiguous. The CDR3 consists of 11 residues. V lost 3 bases and J 3 bases, leaving 6 bases between the germline ends. Germline V lookup: CDR1 DFQATT, CDR2 SNEGSKA (reference sequence). CDR3 in amino acids: CSASNSYEQYF. As DNA, the CDR3 is TGCAGTGCTAGTAATAGCTACGAGCAGTACTTC.

The chain joins TRBV6-1 to TRBJ1-2; no clear D gene. V gave up 2 bases and J gave up 4 bases, with 14 bases separating them. Germline V CDR1 and CDR2: MNHNS, SASEGT. The CDR3 spans 15 residues. CDR3 DNA sequence: TGTGCCAGCAGTGAAAGAGAGCCTTCCGGCTATGGCTACACCTTC. Protein product: CASSEREPSGYGYTF.

This clone showed up just once. This sequence joins TRBV5-1 and TRBJ1-1; a weak D match, TRBD1 (5 bases). This CDR3 spans 14 amino acids. V dropped 6 bases and J dropped 1 base, with 13 bases sitting between them. Per germline, CDR1 SGHRS and CDR2 YFSETQ. The CDR3 nucleotides are TGCGCCAGCAAGTTTGGGGCTCAGAACACTGAAGCTTTCTTT. Translating gives CASKFGAQNTEAFF.

The chain employs TRBV9 and TRBJ1-4; 7 positions match TRBD1. V dropped 3 bases and J dropped 4; count of bases not matched to a gene: 6. From germline, CDR1 is SGDLS and CDR2 YYNGEE. The CDR3 spans 15 residues. For the CDR3, the DNA is TGTGCCAGCAGCGCGGGGGACAGCTATAATGAAAAACTGTTTTTT. Translating gives CASSAGDSYNEKLFF. Combining the CDR3 with reference TRBV9 and TRBJ1-4 gives the whole variable domain DSGVTQTPKHLITATGQRVTLRCSPRSGDLSVYWYQQSLDQGLQFLIQYYNGEERAKGNILERFSAQQFPDLHSELNLSSLELGDSALYFCASSAGDSYNEKLFFGSGTQLSVL.

The rearrangement links TRBV7-8 to TRBJ2-1; TRBD2 aligns across 8 bases. V was pared by 3 bases and J by 3 bases, with 7 bases of the junction left unmatched. Germline V gives CDR1 SGHVS, CDR2 FQNEAQ. There are 16 residues in the CDR3. CDR3 sequence reads: CASSFPGGAIYNEQFF. The CDR3 DNA follows: TGTGCCAGCAGCTTCCCCGGGGGGGCCATCTACAATGAGCAGTTCTTC. Based on the CDR3 plus reference TRBV7-8 and TRBJ2-1, the full variable domain is GAGVSQSPRYKVAKRGQDVALRCDPISGHVSLFWYQQALGQGPEFLTYFQNEAQLDKSGLPSDRFFAERPEGSVSTLKIQRTQQEDSAVYLCASSFPGGAIYNEQFFGPGTRLTVL.

The rearrangement uses TRBV5-1 and TRBJ1-3; the match to TRBD1 covers 9 bases. Germline V CDR1 and CDR2: SGHRS, YFSETQ. The V segment lost 4 bases and the J segment 0 bases; nucleotides outside the gene matches: 8. This CDR3 has 17 amino acids. CDR3 sequence reads: CASSTGQGHFSGNTIYF. DNA of the CDR3: TGCGCCAGCAGCACGGGACAGGGACACTTCTCTGGAAACACCATATATTTT. Complete variable domain (other parts from reference TRBV5-1 and TRBJ1-3): KAGVTQTPRYLIKTRGQQVTLSCSPISGHRSVSWYQQTPGQGLQFLFEYFSETQRNKGNFPGRFSGRQFSNSRSEMNVSTLELGDSALYLCASSTGQGHFSGNTIYFGEGSWLTVV.

The rearrangement joins TRBV4-2 to TRBJ2-7; D not certain. Germline V gene sequence: CDR1 LGHNA, CDR2 YNFKEQ. Trimming removed 3 bases at V and 3 bases at J, with 15 bases between. The CDR3 is 15 residues long. The CDR3: CASSHSSTAGYEQYF. The DNA for the CDR3 is TGTGCCAGCAGCCACAGTTCGACGGCAGGCTACGAGCAGTACTTC.

The CDR3 DNA follows: TGCAGTGCCGGGACAGCTTCTGAAGCTTTCTTT. Protein: CSAGTASEAFF. This chain joins TRBV20-1 and TRBJ1-1; TRBD1 aligns across 7 bases. J was trimmed by 6 bases and V by 6 bases; bases with no gene match: 4. In germline, CDR1 is DFQATT, CDR2 SNEGSKA (reference sequence). The CDR3 spans 11 residues.

This chain links TRBV11-2 with TRBJ2-5; 9 bases fit TRBD2. Germline loops: CDR1 SGHAT, CDR2 FQNNGV. This CDR3 contains 16 residues. Losses at the gene ends were 6 bases for V and 4 bases for J; bases not matched to a gene: 12. The CDR3 loop is CASRGSTSGGPETQYF. The CDR3 coding sequence is TGTGCCAGCAGGGGTTCGACTAGCGGTGGACCAGAGACCCAGTACTTC.

The chain links TRBV4-1 to TRBJ1-5; 7 bases match TRBD1. CDR1 and CDR2 (germline): MGHRA, YSYEKL. The CDR3 sequence is 17 residues long. Trimming at V came to 4 bases and at J to 4 bases, leaving 13 bases not matched to a gene. CDR3 loop: CASSLGWTGLLNQPQHF. The CDR3, as DNA: TGCGCCAGCAGCCTCGGGTGGACAGGACTTCTTAATCAGCCCCAGCATTTT.